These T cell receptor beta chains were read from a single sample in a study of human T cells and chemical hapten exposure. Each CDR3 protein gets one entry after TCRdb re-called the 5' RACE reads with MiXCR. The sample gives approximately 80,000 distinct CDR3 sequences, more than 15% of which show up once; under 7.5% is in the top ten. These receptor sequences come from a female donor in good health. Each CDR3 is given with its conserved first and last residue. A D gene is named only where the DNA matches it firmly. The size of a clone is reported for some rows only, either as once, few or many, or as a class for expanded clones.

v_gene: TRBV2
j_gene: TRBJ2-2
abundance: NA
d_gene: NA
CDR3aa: CAGRYTGELFF
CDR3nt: TGTGCCGGTCGATACACCGGGGAGCTGTTTTTT

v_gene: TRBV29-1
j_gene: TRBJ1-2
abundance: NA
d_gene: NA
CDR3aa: CSVESRSPYGYTF
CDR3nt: TGCAGCGTTGAATCCCGTTCGCCTTACGGCTACACCTTC

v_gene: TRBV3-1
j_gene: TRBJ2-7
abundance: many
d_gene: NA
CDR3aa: CASSQDDYYEQYF
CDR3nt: TGTGCCAGCAGCCAAGATGACTACTACGAGCAGTACTTC

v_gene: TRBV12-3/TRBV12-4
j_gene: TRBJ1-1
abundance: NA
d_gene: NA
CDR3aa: CASSFLQGRMGEAFF
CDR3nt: TGTGCCAGCAGTTTTTTACAGGGAAGAATGGGTGAAGCTTTCTTT

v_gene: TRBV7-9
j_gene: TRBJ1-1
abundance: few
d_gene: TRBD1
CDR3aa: CASPGQGTEAFF
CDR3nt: TGTGCCAGCCCGGGACAGGGGACTGAAGCTTTCTTT

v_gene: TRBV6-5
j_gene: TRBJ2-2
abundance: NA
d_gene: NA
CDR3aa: CASSYDSGTGELFF
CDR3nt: TGTGCCAGCAGTTACGATTCCGGCACCGGGGAGCTGTTTTTT

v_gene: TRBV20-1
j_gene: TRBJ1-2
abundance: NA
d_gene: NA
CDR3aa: CSAREGRVSYGYTF
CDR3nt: TGCAGTGCTAGAGAGGGAAGGGTTAGCTATGGCTACACCTTC

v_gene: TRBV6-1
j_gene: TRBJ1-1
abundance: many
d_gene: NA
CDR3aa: CASSEVRNTEAFF
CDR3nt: TGTGCCAGCAGTGAAGTCAGGAACACTGAAGCTTTCTTT

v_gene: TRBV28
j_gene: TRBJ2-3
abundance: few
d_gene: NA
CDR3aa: CASSPLGGSTDTQYF
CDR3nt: TGTGCCAGCAGTCCTCTCGGAGGGAGCACAGATACGCAGTATTTT

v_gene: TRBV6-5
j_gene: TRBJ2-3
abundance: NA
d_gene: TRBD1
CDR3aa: CASTRRGQGQDTQYF
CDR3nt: TGTGCCAGCACGCGGCGGGGACAGGGGCAAGATACGCAGTATTTT

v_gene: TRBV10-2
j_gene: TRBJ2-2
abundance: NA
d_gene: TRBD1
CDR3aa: CASGYTGTGRAGELFF
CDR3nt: TGCGCCAGCGGTTACACCGGGACAGGGCGGGCCGGGGAGCTGTTTTTT

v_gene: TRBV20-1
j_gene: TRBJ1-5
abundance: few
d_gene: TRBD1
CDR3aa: CSALSVTGTASNQPQHF
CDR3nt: TGCAGTGCCTTAAGCGTAACCGGGACAGCTAGCAATCAGCCCCAGCATTTT

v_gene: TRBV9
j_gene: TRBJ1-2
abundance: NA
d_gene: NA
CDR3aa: CASTRDGDYYGYTF
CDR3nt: TGTGCCAGCACGAGGGACGGGGACTACTATGGCTACACCTTC

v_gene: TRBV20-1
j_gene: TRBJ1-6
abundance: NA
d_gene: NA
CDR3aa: CSAPPGALSSPLHF
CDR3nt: TGCAGTGCCCCCCCGGGGGCACTAAGTTCACCCCTCCACTTT

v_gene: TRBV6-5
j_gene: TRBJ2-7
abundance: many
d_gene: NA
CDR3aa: CASSYSGTSYF
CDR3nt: TGTGCCAGCAGTTACTCTGGGACCTCGTACTTC

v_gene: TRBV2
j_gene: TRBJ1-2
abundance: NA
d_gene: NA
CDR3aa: CASNVAQTNYGYTF
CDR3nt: TGTGCCAGCAACGTGGCCCAGACTAACTATGGCTACACCTTC

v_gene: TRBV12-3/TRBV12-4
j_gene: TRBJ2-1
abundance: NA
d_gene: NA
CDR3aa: CASSLPSHNEQFF
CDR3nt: TGTGCCAGCAGTTTACCCTCACATAATGAGCAGTTCTTC